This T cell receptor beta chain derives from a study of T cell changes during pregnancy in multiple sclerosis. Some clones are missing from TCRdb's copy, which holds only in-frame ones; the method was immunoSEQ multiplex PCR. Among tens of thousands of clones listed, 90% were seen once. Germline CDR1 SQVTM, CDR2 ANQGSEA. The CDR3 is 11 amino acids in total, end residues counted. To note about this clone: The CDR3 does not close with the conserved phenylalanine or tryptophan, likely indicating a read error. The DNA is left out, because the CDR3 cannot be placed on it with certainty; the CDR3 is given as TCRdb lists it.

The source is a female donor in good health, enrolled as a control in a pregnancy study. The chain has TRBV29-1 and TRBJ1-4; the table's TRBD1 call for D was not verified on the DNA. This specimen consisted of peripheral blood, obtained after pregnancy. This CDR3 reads CSVSRTGPLHV.